The source of this T cell receptor beta chain is a study of CD8+ T cells in alopecia areata. Study-wide findings and caveats: Alopecia totalis/universalis scalp especially showed more expanded CD8+ clones than normal scalp. Many expanded lesional clones persisted in scalp and blood during tofacitinib.

Following RNA extraction, reverse transcription yielded cDNA that acted as the sequencing template. Measured with immunoSEQ multiplex PCR; TCRdb has only the in-frame clones, and not every one. The repertoire consists of hundreds of thousands of clones, with about 60% occurring once and the leading ten covering 0.93%. The treatment here: oral pan-JAK inhibitor, 5-10 mg twice daily. As for this clone: As yet, its antigen is unknown.

The V end was cut by 5 bases, the J end by 0 bases, with 11 bases between. There are 15 residues in the CDR3. Germline V gene data show CDR1 as MNHEY and CDR2 as SMNVEV (reference sequence). The rearrangement joins TRBV27 to TRBJ1-5; D unclear. Sequenced here: CD4+ T cells sorted from blood, sampled around week 54, from a patient treated with tofacitinib. This clonotype was obtained from a human donor with alopecia areata. DNA for the CDR3: TGTGCCAGCAGTGAGGACGCTTATAGCAATCAGCCCCAGCATTTT. It encodes CASSEDAYSNQPQHF.